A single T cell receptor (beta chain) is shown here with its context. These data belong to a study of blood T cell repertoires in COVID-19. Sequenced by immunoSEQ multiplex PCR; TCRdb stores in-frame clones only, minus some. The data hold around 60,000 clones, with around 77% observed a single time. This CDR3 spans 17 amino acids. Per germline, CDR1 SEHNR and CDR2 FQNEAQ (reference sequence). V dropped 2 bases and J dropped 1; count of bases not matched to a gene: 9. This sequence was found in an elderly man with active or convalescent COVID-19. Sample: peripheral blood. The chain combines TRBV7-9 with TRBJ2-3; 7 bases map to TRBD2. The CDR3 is CASSLLREWVGTDTQYF. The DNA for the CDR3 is TGTGCCAGCAGCTTATTGCGGGAGTGGGTTGGCACAGATACGCAGTATTTT.